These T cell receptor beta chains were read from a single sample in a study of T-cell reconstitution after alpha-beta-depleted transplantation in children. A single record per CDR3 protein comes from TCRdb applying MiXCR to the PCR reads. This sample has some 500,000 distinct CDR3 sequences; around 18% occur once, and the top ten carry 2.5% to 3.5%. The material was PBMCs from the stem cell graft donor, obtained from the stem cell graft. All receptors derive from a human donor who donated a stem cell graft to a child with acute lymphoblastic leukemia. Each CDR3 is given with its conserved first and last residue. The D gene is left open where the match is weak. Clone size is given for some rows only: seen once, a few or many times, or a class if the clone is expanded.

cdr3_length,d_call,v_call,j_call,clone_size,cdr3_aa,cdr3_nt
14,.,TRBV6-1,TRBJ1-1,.,CASSEAWGDAEAFF,TGTGCCAGCAGTGAAGCATGGGGGGACGCTGAAGCTTTCTTT
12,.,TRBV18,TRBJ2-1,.,CASSPIYNEQFF,TGTGCCAGCTCACCCATATACAATGAGCAGTTCTTC
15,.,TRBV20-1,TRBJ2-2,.,CSARDRGPGTGELFF,TGCAGTGCTAGAGATCGGGGGCCCGGCACCGGGGAGCTGTTTTTT
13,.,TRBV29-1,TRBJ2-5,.,CSVELAMLETQYF,TGCAGCGTTGAATTAGCGATGCTGGAGACCCAGTACTTC
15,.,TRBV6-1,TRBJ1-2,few,CASRPVRGKGYGYTF,TGTGCCAGCAGGCCCGTTAGAGGGAAGGGCTATGGCTACACCTTC
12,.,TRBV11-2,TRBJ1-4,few,CASSHQVGELFF,TGTGCCAGCAGTCATCAGGTGGGAGAACTGTTTTTT
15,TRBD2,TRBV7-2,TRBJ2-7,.,CASSSSGRYSYEQYF,TGTGCCAGCAGCTCCAGCGGGAGGTACTCCTACGAGCAGTACTTC
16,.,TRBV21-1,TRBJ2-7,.,CASSKKGGTNSYEQYF,TGTGCCAGCAGCAAAAAGGGCGGGACTAACTCCTACGAGCAGTACTTC
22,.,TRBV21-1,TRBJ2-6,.,CASSIFSGTSGRPSSGANVLTF,TGTGCCAGCAGCATTTTTTCCGGGACTAGCGGGAGGCCCAGCTCTGGGGCCAACGTCCTGACTTTC
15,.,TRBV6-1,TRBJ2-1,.,CASTSGDTPYNEQFF,TGTGCCAGCACGTCCGGGGATACTCCCTACAATGAGCAGTTCTTC
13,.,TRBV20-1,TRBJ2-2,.,CSADGGWTGELFF,TGCAGTGCCGACGGAGGGTGGACCGGGGAGCTGTTTTTT
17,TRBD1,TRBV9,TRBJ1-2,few,CASSAGQAGGLADGYTF,TGTGCCAGCAGCGCGGGACAGGCAGGGGGACTTGCCGATGGCTACACCTTC
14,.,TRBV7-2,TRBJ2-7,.,CASSLFRTDYEQYF,TGTGCCAGCAGCTTATTTCGGACTGACTACGAGCAGTACTTC
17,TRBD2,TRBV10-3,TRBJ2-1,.,CAISEPNEREVYNEQFF,TGTGCCATCAGTGAACCTAACGAGCGGGAGGTCTACAATGAGCAGTTCTTC
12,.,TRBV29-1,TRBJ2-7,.,CSVLGASYEQYF,TGCAGCGTTTTGGGGGCCTCCTACGAGCAGTACTTC
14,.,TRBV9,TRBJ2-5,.,CASSVGGFGETQYF,TGTGCCAGCAGCGTAGGGGGGTTCGGAGAGACCCAGTACTTC
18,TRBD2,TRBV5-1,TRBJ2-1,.,CASTIWEREFPSYNEQFF,TGCGCCAGCACCATCTGGGAGCGGGAGTTTCCCTCCTACAATGAGCAGTTCTTC
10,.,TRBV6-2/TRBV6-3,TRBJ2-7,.,CASKGYEQYF,TGTGCCAGCAAGGGATACGAGCAGTACTTC
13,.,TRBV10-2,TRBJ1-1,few,CASSGGDYTEAFF,TGCGCCAGCTCCGGTGGGGATTACACTGAAGCTTTCTTT